The 13 T cell receptor beta chains presented below share a single source sample, sequenced in a study of T-cell reconstitution after alpha-beta-depleted transplantation in children. Preparation of the TCRbeta library was carried out with unique molecular identifiers. From the PCR reads, TCRdb called clonotypes with MiXCR, one entry per CDR3 protein. The data contain around 100,000 distinct CDR3 sequences, 10% of them seen just once; the ten biggest clones take up around 35%. The sample consisted of PBMCs, taken before TCRalphabeta/CD19-depleted stem cell transplant. The receptors come from a boy aged 2 to 10 with acute lymphoblastic leukemia, due to receive a stem cell transplant.

The chain employs TRBV5-5 and TRBJ2-5; D is uncertain. Germline V CDR1 and CDR2: SGHKS, YYEKEE (reference sequence). The ends were cut back, 2 bases at V and 4 bases at J, with 9 bases in the middle. The CDR3 is made up of 13 amino acids. CDR3 DNA: TGTGCCAGCAGCTTCAGTCCTGGAGAGACCCAGTACTTC. Translating it yields CASSFSPGETQYF. Based on the CDR3 plus reference TRBV5-5 and TRBJ2-5, the full variable domain is DAGVTQSPTHLIKTRGQQVTLRCSPISGHKSVSWYQQVLGQGPQFIFQYYEKEERGRGNFPDRFSARQFPNYSSELNVNALLLGDSALYLCASSFSPGETQYFGPGTRLLVL.

A note on this clonotype: Just one base apart from a much larger clone, this may be a read error. The chain has TRBV7-8 and TRBJ2-5; 11 bases match TRBD2. J gave up 5 bases and V 5 bases, and 10 bases lay outside the gene matches. The germline V gene encodes CDR1 SGHVS and CDR2 FQNEAQ. The CDR3 contains 16 residues. The DNA of the CDR3 is TGTGCCAGCAGCAGGGGGGTACTAGCGGGAGTTGAGACCCAGTACTTC. This sequence encodes CASSRGVLAGVETQYF.

This clonotype was seen at least ten times. The chain is built from TRBV7-2 and TRBJ2-1; no clear D gene. Germline V gene lookup returns CDR1 SGHTA and CDR2 FQGNSA. This CDR3 has 15 residues. Trimming left V 0 bases short and J 8 bases short, with 14 bases between. The CDR3 here is CASSLAGFRSDEQFF. CDR3 nucleotide sequence: TGTGCCAGCAGCTTAGCCGGGTTCCGAAGCGATGAGCAGTTCTTC.

The chain uses TRBV6-1 and TRBJ1-1; D unclear. The V gene's germline CDR1 is MNHNS and CDR2 SASEGT. V was clipped by 5 bases and J by 6 bases, with 19 bases between them. This CDR3 comprises 15 residues. In DNA, the CDR3 is TGTGCCAGCAGTAACGCCGCAGGAAACGGGGCTGAAGCTTTCTTT. This sequence encodes CASSNAAGNGAEAFF.

The rearrangement uses TRBV10-3 and TRBJ1-2; D ambiguous. The V end was cut by 0 bases, the J end by 0 bases, with 8 bases between. CDR3 length: 15 amino acids. CDR1 ENHRY and CDR2 SYGVKD come from the germline V gene. CDR3 coding DNA: TGTGCCATCAGTGAGTCGGCAGGAGCTAACTATGGCTACACCTTC. Translation: CAISESAGANYGYTF.

This clonotype was detected a few times. V usage is TRBV12-3 or TRBV12-4 and J usage is TRBJ2-3; a weak D match, TRBD2 (7 bases). Trimming took 7 bases from V and 5 from J, leaving 25 bases between them. The CDR3 covers 17 residues. The CDR3 bases are TGTGCCAGCAACAAAATCGGGGGGCCCCTTTTTGGAGATACGCAGTATTTT. This encodes CASNKIGGPLFGDTQYF.

This clonotype was picked up a small number of times. The chain carries TRBV12-3 or TRBV12-4 and TRBJ2-1; 8 nucleotides align to TRBD2. The junction had 18 bases not matched to a gene; V was cut back by 5 bases and J by 6 bases. The CDR3 extends over 18 amino acids. CDR3 nucleotide sequence: TGTGCCAGCAGTCCCCCCGGCAGACATCTAGCGGGTCTCAATGAGCAGTTCTTC. It codes for CASSPPGRHLAGLNEQFF.

The J gene is TRBJ1-1, the V gene TRBV5-1; D gene unclear. V was pared by 1 base and J by 5 bases, with 12 bases between. Germline values: CDR1 SGHRS, CDR2 YFSETQ. CDR3 length equals 14 residues. In DNA, the CDR3 is TGCGCCAGCAGCTTGCGGGAGGGATTAACTGAAGCTTTCTTT. This translates into CASSLREGLTEAFF.

This chain uses TRBV5-1 with TRBJ2-1; 11 positions match TRBD2. Trimming took 5 bases from V and 6 from J; bases not matched to a gene: 7. The CDR3 spans 15 residues. Germline V CDR1 and CDR2: SGHRS, YFSETQ. In nucleotides, the CDR3 is TGCGCCAGCAGGGTTACTAGCGGGAGCGCCAATGAGCAGTTCTTC. Its translation: CASRVTSGSANEQFF.

This clonotype was seen a few times. The chain recombines TRBV6-1 with TRBJ2-1; 10 positions agree with TRBD2. This CDR3 contains 14 residues. Germline lookup yields CDR1 MNHNS and CDR2 SASEGT. V shed 6 bases and J 7 bases; nucleotides not matched to a gene: 6. Written as DNA, the CDR3 is TGTGCCAGCAGGGGACTAGCGCACCAAAATGAGCAGTTCTTC. Translation: CASRGLAHQNEQFF.

There are many counts of this clonotype. The chain links TRBV10-3 to TRBJ2-7, with 8 bases fitting TRBD2. The germline CDR1 and CDR2 sequences are ENHRY and SYGVKD. Trimming cost V 1 base and J 3 bases; bases outside gene matches: 11. This CDR3 is 17 amino acids long. The CDR3 coding sequence is TGTGCCATCAGTGAGTTACCGAGCGGGAGAAAGAACTACGAGCAGTACTTC. Its protein is CAISELPSGRKNYEQYF.

This clonotype has just a few counts. The rearrangement joins TRBV20-1 to TRBJ2-2, with a weak D call TRBD1 (5 bases). The CDR3 sequence is 16 residues long. The V end was cut by 4 bases, the J end by 1 base, with 16 bases between. CDR1 is DFQATT, CDR2 SNEGSKA, per germline (reference sequence). The CDR3: CSATGRGRENTGELFF. CDR3 bases: TGCAGTGCTACCGGCCGCGGCAGGGAGAACACCGGGGAGCTGTTTTTT.

This clonotype has only a few counts. This chain joins TRBV30 and TRBJ1-1; D remains ambiguous. This CDR3 spans 13 amino acids. CDR1 and CDR2 from the germline V gene are GTSNPN and SVGIG (reference sequence). Trimming stripped 4 bases from V and 1 base from J, with 10 bases between. The CDR3 loop reads CAWNKGANTEAFF. The CDR3 coding sequence is TGTGCCTGGAATAAGGGAGCGAACACTGAAGCTTTCTTT.